This passage covers 5 T cell receptor beta chains from one sample sequenced in a study of OX40 agonist ivuxolimab in advanced cancers. Sequencing used immunoSEQ multiplex PCR; TCRdb keeps in-frame clones, though not all of them. Of tens of thousands of clones listed, around 85% are singletons. This specimen consisted of CD4+ or CD8+ T cells sorted from blood, obtained in a trial of the OX40 agonist ivuxolimab. Receptor source: an adult with an advanced solid tumor such as melanoma, head and neck, liver or kidney cancer.

This chain connects TRBV7-8 to TRBJ2-3; D unclear. Trimming took off 6 bases at V and 6 bases at J, with 10 bases between the two ends. Germline CDR1 is SGHVS and CDR2 is FQNEAQ. This CDR3 region has 12 residues. CDR3 nucleotides: TGTGCCAGCAGAGCCCAGGAGGATACGCAGTATTTT. Translation: CASRAQEDTQYF.

V gene TRBV7-2 combines with J gene TRBJ2-3; unclear D gene. The CDR3 spans 14 residues. The germline V gene has CDR1 SGHTA and CDR2 FQGNSA. The V gene lost 1 base and the J gene lost 2 bases, with 7 bases spanning the gap. The CDR3 coding sequence is TGTGCCAGCAGCTTAGAGGACCACACAGATACGCAGTATTTT. Translation: CASSLEDHTDTQYF.

This clone was seen only a few times. The chain combines TRBV7-9 with TRBJ1-1; unclear D gene. V gave up 1 base and J gave up 13 bases, with 7 bases separating them. The CDR3 runs 10 residues. Germline-derived CDR1 and CDR2 are SEHNR and FQNEAQ (reference sequence). CDR3 nucleotides: TGTGCCAGCAGCTTAGAGTTCAGTTTCTTT. This gives the protein CASSLEFSFF. The full variable domain, with the rest looked up from reference TRBV7-9 and TRBJ1-1, is DTGVSQNPRHKITKRGQNVTFRCDPISEHNRLYWYRQTLGQGPEFLTYFQNEAQLEKSRLLSDRFSAERPKGSFSTLEIQRTEQGDSAMYLCASSLEFSFFGQGTRLTVV.

This chain joins TRBV18 and TRBJ1-6, with D possibly being TRBD1 (6 bases). The V gene's germline CDR1 is KGHSH and CDR2 LQKENI. Deletions cut 1 base from V and 0 bases from J, with 13 bases between. This CDR3 comprises 18 residues. The CDR3 reads CASSPLDRRSSYNSPLHF. In nucleotides, the CDR3 is TGTGCCAGCTCACCACTGGACAGAAGGAGCTCCTATAATTCACCCCTCCACTTT.

The chain has TRBV11-2 and TRBJ2-7; a weak D match, TRBD1 (5 bases). The CDR3 consists of 14 residues. The germline V and J ends were trimmed by 0 bases and 0 bases, with 6 bases remaining between them. Per germline, CDR1 SGHAT and CDR2 FQNNGV. CDR3: CASSLETASYEQYF. Here the CDR3 DNA reads TGTGCCAGCAGCTTAGAGACAGCCTCCTACGAGCAGTACTTC.